The 26 T cell receptor beta chains listed next were all sequenced from one sample in a study of T cells in localized non-small cell lung cancer. Repertoires were generated with immunoSEQ multiplex PCR, while TCRdb's copy carries only in-frame clones and drops some. The top ten clones hold around 30% of a sample with 2,000 to 3,000 clones, about 26% of them seen once. The input for sequencing was lung tumor tissue, taken before any cancer treatment. The receptors originated from a male donor at least 60 years old with stage I lung adenocarcinoma.

This clone was picked up a small number of times. V usage is TRBV14 and J usage is TRBJ2-5; tentative D call: TRBD2 (6 bases). The V end was cut by 0 bases, the J end by 5 bases, with 16 bases between. Germline V CDR1 and CDR2: SGHDN, FVKESK. The CDR3 is 16 amino acids. The CDR3 nucleotides are TGTGCCAGCAGCCAAGATCGCGCGGGGCTCTGGGAGACCCAGTACTTC. It specifies CASSQDRAGLWETQYF.

A few counts support this clone. The gene calls are TRBV6-8 and TRBJ2-5; TRBD2 might be the D (6 bases). The CDR3 consists of 14 residues. Trimming removed 2 bases at V and 5 bases at J, with 12 bases between. CDR1 MNHGY and CDR2 SAAAGT come from the germline V gene. CDR3 coding DNA: TGTGCCAGCAGTTACGTGACTAGTGGGGAGACCCAGTACTTC. Translation gives CASSYVTSGETQYF.

This clone was detected only a few times. The chain uses TRBV2 and TRBJ2-3, with D possibly being TRBD1 or TRBD2 (6 bases each). The CDR3 loop spans 16 amino acids. Germline V gene data show CDR1 as SNHLY and CDR2 as FYNNEI. V lost 0 bases, J lost 6 bases, and 16 bases lay in between. CDR3 coding DNA: TGTGCCAGCAGTGAAGCGTTGTGGGGGGCCGGGGATACGCAGTATTTT. Amino acid sequence: CASSEALWGAGDTQYF. The full variable domain, completed using reference TRBV2 and TRBJ2-3, is EPEVTQTPSHQVTQMGQEVILRCVPISNHLYFYWYRQILGQKVEFLVSFYNNEISEKSEIFDDQFSVERPDGSNFTLKIRSTKLEDSAMYFCASSEALWGAGDTQYFGPGTRLTVL.

This clone has only a few counts. The chain is built from TRBV18 and TRBJ2-7; the D gene is possibly TRBD1 (6 bases). The length of the CDR3 is 13 residues. V was trimmed by 11 bases and J by 2 bases, leaving 16 bases between them. The germline V gene has CDR1 KGHSH and CDR2 LQKENI. CDR3 sequence (DNA): TGTGCCTCAAAGGGGGACACCACCTACGAGCAGTACTTC. This translates into CASKGDTTYEQYF. The whole variable domain, filled in from reference TRBV18 and TRBJ2-7, reads NAGVMQNPRHLVRRRGQEARLRCSPMKGHSHVYWYRQLPEEGLKFMVYLQKENIIDESGMPKERFSAEFPKEGPSILRIQQVVRGDSAAYFCASKGDTTYEQYFGPGTRLTVT.

This chain joins TRBV6-8 and TRBJ1-1; the match to TRBD1 covers 10 bases. V shed 8 bases, J shed 6 bases, and the junction held 9 bases outside the gene matches. Germline assignment: CDR1 MNHGY and CDR2 SAAAGT. The CDR3 is made up of 14 amino acids. DNA of the CDR3: TGTGCCAGCGGGAAGACAGGGGGCCGGGCTGAAGCTTTCTTT. Amino acid sequence: CASGKTGGRAEAFF.

This clone was observed a handful of times. The missing CDR3 end, 1 residue past where the read stops, is filled in from the germline J gene. The chain recombines TRBV10-3 with TRBJ2-1; D possibly corresponds to TRBD1 (6 bases). The CDR3 runs 16 residues. Germline V lookup: CDR1 ENHRY, CDR2 SYGVKD. Trimming left V 2 bases short and J 6 bases short, with 17 bases between. The part of the CDR3 DNA that was read is TGTGCCATCAGTGAGGCCGGGACACGGGGCGCCAATGAGCAGTTC. Translation: CAISEAGTRGANEQF. The entire CDR3 protein is CAISEAGTRGANEQFF.

The rearrangement uses TRBV19 and TRBJ2-3, with TRBD2 matching 7 bases. V lost 3 bases and J lost 7; bases outside the gene matches: 1. Germline CDR1 is LNHDA and CDR2 is SQIVND (reference sequence). The CDR3 length is 12 residues. CDR3 coding DNA: TGTGCCAGTAGTATGGGAGGGAATACGCAGTATTTT. Translation: CASSMGGNTQYF.

The chain couples TRBV19 to TRBJ1-3; tentatively, D is TRBD1 (5 bases). This CDR3 is built from 14 residues. V was trimmed by 6 bases and J by 3 bases, leaving 12 bases between them. CDR1 is LNHDA, CDR2 SQIVND, per germline (reference sequence). Here the CDR3 reads CASRAQDIGNTIYF. The CDR3 DNA reads TGTGCCAGTAGGGCACAGGATATTGGAAACACCATATATTTT.

In this sample, this clone turned up a few times. The chain employs TRBV19 and TRBJ2-1, with D possibly TRBD2 on 6 matching bases. There are 15 residues in the CDR3. Germline values: CDR1 LNHDA, CDR2 SQIVND (reference sequence). The V gene lost 1 base and the J gene lost 4 bases, with 11 bases spanning the gap. The CDR3 is CASSIGTRGYNEQFF. The CDR3 DNA sequence: TGTGCCAGTAGTATAGGGACTCGGGGGTACAATGAGCAGTTCTTC.

The chain joins TRBV11-3 to TRBJ2-2, with a possible D match to TRBD2 (6 bases). Trimming removed 8 bases at V and 2 bases at J, with 15 bases between. This CDR3 comprises 15 residues. CDR1 is SGHNT and CDR2 is YENEEA in the germline V gene. Here the CDR3 reads CASLPGGSNTGELFF. For the CDR3, the DNA is TGTGCCAGCCTACCTGGGGGGAGCAACACCGGGGAGCTGTTTTTT.

This clone came up a few times. This chain links TRBV11-3 with TRBJ2-6; D gene ambiguous. The CDR3 has 16 residues. CDR1 is SGHNT, CDR2 YENEEA, per germline. The V and J ends lost 2 bases and 2 bases respectively, with 10 bases between them. CDR3 DNA sequence: TGTGCCAGCAGCTTATCAACCGATCCTGGGGCCAACGTCCTGACTTTC. As protein: CASSLSTDPGANVLTF.

This chain uses TRBV19 with TRBJ2-1; 8 bases agree with TRBD2. The trim removed 3 bases at V and 2 bases at J, leaving 3 bases unmatched. Per the germline V gene, CDR1 is LNHDA and CDR2 is SQIVND (reference sequence). CDR3 length equals 15 residues. The CDR3 spells CASSIPGGAYNEQFF. CDR3 coding DNA: TGTGCCAGTAGTATCCCGGGGGGGGCCTACAATGAGCAGTTCTTC.

There are a few counts of this clone. The CDR3 here is CASSPSPGPAMRYTF. DNA for the CDR3: TGTGCCAGCAGTCCTTCACCGGGCCCCGCTATGCGATACACCTTC. The chain joins TRBV6-8 to TRBJ1-2; D not certain. The V end lost 5 bases, the J end lost 11 bases, and 24 bases lay between the germline ends. From germline, CDR1 is MNHGY and CDR2 SAAAGT. CDR3 size: 15 residues.

The rearrangement joins TRBV10-2 to TRBJ2-4; D might be TRBD1 (5 bases). V was trimmed by 6 bases and J by 1 base, leaving 13 bases between them. This CDR3 has 15 residues. Germline CDR1 and CDR2: WSHSY and SAAADI. The CDR3 DNA follows: TGCGCCAGCAGGGGGCCAGGTTTGGCCAAAAACATTCAGTACTTC. It yields the protein CASRGPGLAKNIQYF.

V is TRBV5-1 and J is TRBJ1-3; D unresolved. The CDR3 has 16 residues. Germline assignment: CDR1 SGHRS and CDR2 YFSETQ. Trimming pared 5 bases from V and 0 bases from J, leaving 15 bases between. CDR3 nucleotide sequence: TGCGCCAGCAGTCTGGGTTCAGATCTCTCTGGAAACACCATATATTTT. Protein product: CASSLGSDLSGNTIYF. Full variable domain (outside the CDR3, taken from reference TRBV5-1 and TRBJ1-3): KAGVTQTPRYLIKTRGQQVTLSCSPISGHRSVSWYQQTPGQGLQFLFEYFSETQRNKGNFPGRFSGRQFSNSRSEMNVSTLELGDSALYLCASSLGSDLSGNTIYFGEGSWLTVV.

J is TRBJ2-2 and V is TRBV18, with no clear D. The V gene lost 1 base and the J gene lost 3 bases, with 6 bases spanning the gap. The germline gives CDR1 KGHSH, CDR2 LQKENI. The CDR3 length is 14 residues. The CDR3 sequence: CASSPLPDTGELFF. CDR3 in DNA: TGTGCCAGCTCACCACTTCCGGACACCGGGGAGCTGTTTTTT.

Sample share makes this clone medium-sized (0.01 to 0.1%). The DNA of the CDR3 is TGTGCCAGCAGACCGCCCGGGGGTGGAAACACCATATATTTT. Translated, it gives CASRPPGGGNTIYF. This sequence joins TRBV11-3 and TRBJ1-3; D perhaps matches TRBD1 (5 bases). This CDR3 comprises 14 residues. Germline V CDR1 and CDR2: SGHNT, YENEEA. Trimming stripped 6 bases from V and 3 bases from J, with 12 bases between.

Relative to its sample, this clone is medium-sized. This chain links TRBV28 with TRBJ2-3; no clear D gene. Deletions cut 3 bases from V and 1 base from J, with 8 bases between. This CDR3 has 14 residues. From germline, CDR1 is MDHEN and CDR2 SYDVKM. CDR3 coding DNA: TGTGCCAGCAGTTTTCTTTCAGGCACAGATACGCAGTATTTT. Amino acid sequence: CASSFLSGTDTQYF.

The V and J genes are TRBV6-8 and TRBJ1-2; D unresolved. Deletions cut 4 bases from V and 1 base from J, with 10 bases between. The CDR3 has 14 residues. CDR1 and CDR2 from the germline V gene are MNHGY and SAAAGT. The CDR3, as DNA: TGTGCCAGCAGTTTTGACGAGGATAACTATGGCTACACCTTC. It is translated as CASSFDEDNYGYTF.

This chain uses TRBV11-3 with TRBJ2-2, with D unclear. Trimming shortened V by 0 bases and J by 1 base, and 6 bases separated the two germline ends. CDR1 is SGHNT, CDR2 YENEEA, per germline. The CDR3 runs to 15 residues. DNA for the CDR3: TGTGCCAGCAGCTTAGAGACCAAGAACACCGGGGAGCTGTTTTTT. As protein: CASSLETKNTGELFF.

The chain couples TRBV1 to TRBJ1-2. TRBV1 is recorded as a pseudogene. The CDR3 contains 14 residues. CDR3 protein: CASSQGAGTGGYTF. In DNA form, the CDR3 reads TGCGCCAGCAGCCAAGGAGCCGGGACCGGTGGCTACACCTTC.

The chain employs TRBV29-1 and TRBJ2-1; D remains ambiguous. Looked up from germline, CDR1 is SQVTM and CDR2 is ANQGSEA. V was shortened by 1 base and J by 1 base, with 5 bases between the two germline ends. The CDR3 is made up of 13 amino acids. The DNA for the CDR3 is TGCAGCGTTGAAGTAAGTTCCTACAATGAGCAGTTCTTC. It codes for CSVEVSSYNEQFF.

The rearrangement uses TRBV14 and TRBJ2-7; D perhaps matches TRBD2 (5 bases). Trimming pared 1 base from V and 3 bases from J, leaving 13 bases between. Germline CDR1 and CDR2: SGHDN and FVKESK. The CDR3 has 15 amino acids. The CDR3 is CASSQAVGVVYEQYF. CDR3 nucleotides: TGTGCCAGCAGCCAAGCCGTCGGGGTTGTCTACGAGCAGTACTTC.

The chain combines TRBV11-3 with TRBJ1-2; 10 bases agree with TRBD1. Trimming cost V 6 bases and J 6 bases; bases outside gene matches: 16. The CDR3 covers 17 residues. The germline V gene encodes CDR1 SGHNT and CDR2 YENEEA. The DNA for the CDR3 is TGTGCCAGCAGACCCCCCGGGACAGGGGATCGTAGCGATGGCTACACCTTC. Translating gives CASRPPGTGDRSDGYTF.

The J gene is TRBJ1-1, the V gene TRBV29-1, with 8 bases lining up with TRBD1. The CDR3 is made up of 13 amino acids. Germline V CDR1 and CDR2: SQVTM, ANQGSEA. With V trimmed by 7 bases and J by 4 bases, 8 bases remained unmatched. CDR3 amino acids: CSGSFTGGTEAFF. The DNA of the CDR3 is TGCAGCGGCTCGTTTACAGGGGGCACTGAAGCTTTCTTT.

This clone was recorded a few times. The chain recombines TRBV6-8 with TRBJ2-5, with D possibly TRBD2 on 7 matching bases. Trimming removed 2 bases from V and 8 bases from J, with 18 bases in between. The CDR3 sequence is 15 residues long. Germline V lookup: CDR1 MNHGY, CDR2 SAAAGT. CDR3 DNA sequence: TGTGCCAGCAGTTACACGGGGCGGGGGCTGGACACCCAGTACTTC. Amino acid sequence: CASSYTGRGLDTQYF.